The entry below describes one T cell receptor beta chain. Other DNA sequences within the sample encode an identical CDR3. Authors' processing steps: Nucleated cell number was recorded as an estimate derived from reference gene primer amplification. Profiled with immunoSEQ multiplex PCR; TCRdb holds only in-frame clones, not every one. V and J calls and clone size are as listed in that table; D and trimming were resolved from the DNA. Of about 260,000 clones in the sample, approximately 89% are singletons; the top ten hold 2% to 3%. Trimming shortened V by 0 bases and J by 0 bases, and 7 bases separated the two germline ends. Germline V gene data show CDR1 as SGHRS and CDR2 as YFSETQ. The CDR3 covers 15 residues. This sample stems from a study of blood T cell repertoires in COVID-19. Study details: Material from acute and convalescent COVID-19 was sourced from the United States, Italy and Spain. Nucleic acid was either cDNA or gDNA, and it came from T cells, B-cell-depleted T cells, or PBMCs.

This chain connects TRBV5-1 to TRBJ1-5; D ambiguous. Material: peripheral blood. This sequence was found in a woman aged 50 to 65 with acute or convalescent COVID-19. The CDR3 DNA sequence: TGCGCCAGCAGCTTGGCTGGAGTTAGCAATCAGCCCCAGCATTTT. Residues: CASSLAGVSNQPQHF.